The clone carrying this T cell receptor (beta chain) was recorded many times. Its antigen is unknown. This entry comes from a study of T-cell reconstitution after alpha-beta-depleted transplantation in children. A library of TCRbeta sequences, prepared with unique molecular identifiers, was generated. TCRdb processed the PCR reads anew with MiXCR; each CDR3 protein has one entry. Among 200,000 to 300,000 distinct CDR3 sequences listed, about 26% were seen once. Study-wide results and limits: In some patients, recipient T cells and intrathymic progenitors surviving conditioning explained high day-60 diversity. When one year had passed after transplant, most T-cell counts and diversity came from newly produced T cells. Reportedly, roughly two months post-transplant, alpha-beta T cells arose from several hundred expanded graft clones.

The germline V and J ends were trimmed by 7 bases and 5 bases, with 12 bases remaining between them. Germline V gene sequence: CDR1 SQVTM, CDR2 ANQGSEA. The CDR3 totals 12 residues. The chain employs TRBV29-1 and TRBJ2-1, with D possibly being TRBD1 or TRBD2 (6 bases each). The source of this sequence is a girl between 2 and 10 years old with Fanconi anemia, due to receive a stem cell transplant. The specimen comprised PBMCs, sampled before TCRalphabeta/CD19-depleted stem cell transplant. As DNA, the CDR3 is TGCAGCGGTAGGGGGAGGAACAATGAGCAGTTCTTC. Translation gives CSGRGRNNEQFF.